This TCR beta chain came from a study of blood T cell repertoires in COVID-19. Under the authors' procedure: Reference gene primer amplification in the assay estimated nucleated cell counts. The protocol was immunoSEQ multiplex PCR, while the TCRdb copy is restricted to in-frame clones and leaves out a portion. Clonal size and the V and J genes are those of that table, whereas D and trimming came from the DNA. In the table there are 150,000 to 200,000 clones, roughly nine tenths of which are singletons. The germline CDR1 and CDR2 sequences are GTSNPN and SVGIG (reference sequence). Germline trimming cut 1 base from V and 4 bases from J; bases unmatched to any gene: 4. This CDR3 has 14 amino acids.

The source material was peripheral blood. The chain has TRBV30 and TRBJ1-5; TRBD1 aligns across 7 bases. The sequence was obtained from a man between 18 and 29 years old with acute or convalescent COVID-19. The CDR3 DNA is TGTGCCTGGAGTGATGGGACAGCAAATCAGCCCCAGCATTTT. This sequence encodes CAWSDGTANQPQHF.